These 17 T cell receptor beta chains came from one sample sequenced in a study of T cell responses to AZD1222 COVID-19 vaccine. Assay used: immunoSEQ multiplex PCR; TCRdb lists only in-frame clones, some missing. In the table there are about 140,000 clones, 85% to 90% of which are singletons. Sequenced here: peripheral blood, sampled 28 days after the second AZD1222 dose. The receptors here all came from an adult who received the AZD1222 COVID-19 vaccine.

This sequence joins TRBV15 and TRBJ2-3; D unclear. The CDR3 is 15 amino acids. V was cut by 5 bases and J by 3 bases, with 15 bases left in between. The germline V gene has CDR1 LNHNV and CDR2 YYDKDF (reference sequence). The CDR3 sequence is CATSLRNYQTDTQYF. The CDR3 DNA reads TGTGCCACCAGCTTGAGGAACTACCAAACAGATACGCAGTATTTT. Variable domain in full (rest from reference TRBV15 and TRBJ2-3): DAMVIQNPRYQVTQFGKPVTLSCSQTLNHNVMYWYQQKSSQAPKLLFHYYDKDFNNEADTPDNFQSRRPNTSFCFLDIRSPGLGDTAMYLCATSLRNYQTDTQYFGPGTRLTVL.

This chain joins TRBV3-1 (or the pseudogene TRBV3-2) and TRBJ1-4; D remains ambiguous. The V end was cut by 4 bases, the J end by 6 bases, with 9 bases between. The length of the CDR3 is 13 residues. CDR1 LGHDT and CDR2 YNNKEL come from the germline V gene (reference sequence). The CDR3 sequence is CASSRGLDEKLFF. The CDR3 DNA follows: TGTGCCAGCAGCCGAGGATTGGATGAAAAACTGTTTTTT.

The V call is TRBV5-1, the J call TRBJ2-3, with 9 positions matching TRBD2. Germline V gene data show CDR1 as SGHRS and CDR2 as YFSETQ. The length of the CDR3 is 19 residues. Unmatched junction bases numbered 14, after V lost 3 bases and J lost 0 bases. Here the CDR3 reads CASSSKGVRLAASTDTQYF. The CDR3 DNA reads TGCGCCAGCAGCTCAAAGGGGGTCCGACTAGCGGCTAGCACAGATACGCAGTATTTT.

This chain links TRBV4-2 with TRBJ2-3, with TRBD2 matching 7 bases. Unmatched junction bases numbered 6, after V lost 4 bases and J lost 5 bases. Germline CDR1 and CDR2: LGHNA and YNFKEQ. There are 14 residues in the CDR3. This chain's CDR3 is CASSPPGRIDTQYF. The CDR3 coding sequence is TGTGCCAGCAGCCCCCCCGGGAGGATAGATACGCAGTATTTT.

This clone was counted a single time. The V and J genes are TRBV7-9 and TRBJ2-5; D may match TRBD1 or TRBD2 (6 bases each). The CDR3 covers 13 residues. V lost 5 bases and J lost 5, with 12 bases in between. Germline V gives CDR1 SEHNR, CDR2 FQNEAQ (reference sequence). The CDR3 coding sequence is TGTGCCAGCAGCCCAGGGGACTGGGAGACCCAGTACTTC. Residues: CASSPGDWETQYF.

This chain uses TRBV28 with TRBJ1-1, with unresolved D. Germline V gives CDR1 MDHEN, CDR2 SYDVKM. The CDR3 is 11 amino acids. CDR3 amino acids: CLARGNTEAFF. The CDR3 DNA reads TGTTTAGCACGGGGAAACACTGAAGCTTTCTTT.

The chain combines TRBV28 with TRBJ1-5; a possible D gene is TRBD1 (5 bases). The germline gives CDR1 MDHEN, CDR2 SYDVKM. The CDR3 runs to 13 residues. With 7 bases removed from V and 5 bases from J, the gap between germline ends came to 12 bases. The CDR3 DNA follows: TGTGCCAGCACCTTTGGGGGGTATCAGCCCCAGCATTTT. Amino acid sequence: CASTFGGYQPQHF.

The V gene is TRBV9, the J gene TRBJ2-2; D might be TRBD2 (5 bases). V shed 3 bases and J shed 6 bases, with 12 bases lying between them. Germline assignment: CDR1 SGDLS and CDR2 YYNGEE. The CDR3 length is 14 residues. CDR3 region: CASSAEGAAGELFF. The CDR3 bases are TGTGCCAGCAGCGCCGAAGGAGCGGCCGGGGAGCTGTTTTTT.

This clone was counted a single time. The chain is built from TRBV10-2 and TRBJ1-6; D is perhaps TRBD1 (5 bases). Germline V gene lookup returns CDR1 WSHSY and CDR2 SAAADI. Trimming removed 5 bases at V and 5 bases at J, with 13 bases between. This CDR3 is built from 15 residues. The CDR3 DNA sequence: TGCGCCAGCAGTCGGGCAGGGACTGATAATTCACCCCTCCACTTT. This codes for CASSRAGTDNSPLHF.

The chain employs TRBV28 and TRBJ2-5; no firm D call. The CDR3 spans 14 residues. Germline CDR1 and CDR2: MDHEN and SYDVKM. The V end was cut by 9 bases, the J end by 2 bases, with 16 bases between. The CDR3 region is CASSAYPGQETQYF. The CDR3 DNA reads as TGTGCCAGTTCTGCCTACCCCGGACAAGAGACCCAGTACTTC.

V usage is TRBV7-2 and J usage is TRBJ2-2; D ambiguous. Trimming stripped 3 bases from V and 1 base from J, with 6 bases between. This CDR3 comprises 14 residues. The germline CDR1 and CDR2 sequences are SGHTA and FQGNSA. The CDR3 DNA is TGTGCCAGCAGCTTCAGTGTGAACACCGGGGAGCTGTTTTTT. Translation: CASSFSVNTGELFF. The whole variable domain, remainder taken from reference TRBV7-2 and TRBJ2-2, is GAGVSQSPSNKVTEKGKDVELRCDPISGHTALYWYRQSLGQGLEFLIYFQGNSAPDKSGLPSDRFSAERTGGSVSTLTIQRTQQEDSAVYLCASSFSVNTGELFFGEGSRLTVL.

The chain uses TRBV25-1 and TRBJ1-6, with unresolved D. V lost 6 bases and J lost 7, with 7 bases in between. Germline CDR1 reads MGHDK; CDR2 reads SYGVNS. The CDR3 runs to 12 residues. The CDR3 spells CASRRLNSPLHF. The CDR3 bases are TGTGCCAGCAGGCGACTCAATTCACCCCTCCACTTT.

This chain links TRBV6-5 with TRBJ2-7; TRBD1 aligns across 10 bases. The germline V gene encodes CDR1 MNHEY and CDR2 SVGAGI. With 6 bases clipped from V and 3 bases from J, the junction kept 2 bases outside the gene matches. This CDR3 is built from 13 residues. The CDR3 DNA reads TGTGCCAGCAGGAGGACAGGGGGCTACGAGCAGTACTTC. This encodes CASRRTGGYEQYF.

Here the CDR3 DNA reads TGCGCCAGCAGCCTTCAGCGGGGGGCCGGGAGCACAGATACGCAGTATTTT. Its translation is CASSLQRGAGSTDTQYF. This rearrangement joins TRBV5-1 to TRBJ2-3; 9 bases agree with TRBD2. This CDR3 spans 17 amino acids. The trim removed 4 bases at V and 0 bases at J, leaving 9 bases unmatched. The germline V gene has CDR1 SGHRS and CDR2 YFSETQ.

The V gene is TRBV7-8, the J gene TRBJ1-1, with D hard to call. Germline V lookup: CDR1 SGHVS, CDR2 FQNEAQ. This CDR3 is 13 amino acids long. V lost 3 bases and J 1 base, leaving 6 bases between the germline ends. The CDR3 spells CASSFQTNTEAFF. CDR3 DNA sequence: TGTGCCAGCAGCTTCCAGACGAACACTGAAGCTTTCTTT.

V and J are TRBV15 and TRBJ1-5; D remains unclear. CDR3 length: 16 amino acids. Between the trimmed V and J ends, which lost 4 bases and 7 bases, there was a span of 20 bases. The germline gives CDR1 LNHNV, CDR2 YYDKDF (reference sequence). This CDR3 is CATSKPEVGSGQPQHF. The CDR3 DNA reads TGTGCCACCAGCAAACCGGAAGTAGGTTCGGGGCAGCCCCAGCATTTT.

The chain recombines TRBV10-1 with TRBJ1-2; no clear D gene. Trimming shortened V by 3 bases and J by 3 bases, and 8 bases separated the two germline ends. The V gene's germline CDR1 is WNHNN and CDR2 SYGVQD (reference sequence). This CDR3 is 13 amino acids long. DNA for the CDR3: TGCGCCAGCAGTGAACGTACAGACTATGGCTACACCTTC. Residues: CASSERTDYGYTF.